The source of this T cell receptor beta chain is a study of CD8+ T cells in alopecia areata. Treatment meaning: oral pan-JAK inhibitor, 5-10 mg twice daily. On this clone itself: Its antigen is unknown.

Study-wide results and caveats: The study found higher clonality in lesional than normal scalp, especially in alopecia totalis/universalis.

In each case, RNA was isolated and then reverse transcribed into cDNA as the sequencing template. Sequencing used immunoSEQ multiplex PCR; TCRdb keeps in-frame clones, though not all of them. Of 50,000 to 65,000 clones in the sample, just over 45% were seen once. V lost 1 base, J lost 5 bases, and 14 bases lay in between. CDR1 and CDR2 from the germline V gene are LGHNA and YSLEER. The length of the CDR3 is 15 residues. This sequence originates from a human donor with alopecia areata. This specimen consisted of CD8+ T cells sorted from blood, obtained at approximately week 36, from a patient treated with tofacitinib. The rearrangement links TRBV4-3 to TRBJ2-5, with D possibly being TRBD2 (6 bases). The CDR3 DNA sequence: TGCGCCAGCAGCCAAGCTTCGGGAGTGGACGAGACCCAGTACTTC. This gives the protein CASSQASGVDETQYF.